A single sample gave rise to the 23 T cell receptor beta chains below, sequenced in a study of regulatory T cells in long-lasting Graves disease. CDR3-region Arm-PCR and iRepertoire HTBI primers produced the TCR beta libraries. Each CDR3 protein is one row after TCRdb ran MiXCR on the multiplex PCR reads. The repertoire consists of roughly 470,000 distinct CDR3 sequences, with more than 20% occurring once and the leading ten covering 6.5% to 8%. Described time point: persistent/refractory GD, antithyroid drugs over 5 years with positive TRAb. PBMC-extracted RNA yielded the TCR library. The starting material was peripheral blood mononuclear cells (PBMCs), obtained when the disease was refractory, from a patient treated with antithyroid drugs. The receptor set was obtained from a female donor with Graves disease.

In this sample, this clonotype turned up many times. The V call is TRBV7-9, the J call TRBJ2-2; D ambiguous. Germline-derived CDR1 and CDR2 are SEHNR and FQNEAQ (reference sequence). Trimming removed 2 bases at V and 0 bases at J, with 16 bases between. There are 18 residues in the CDR3. CDR3 nucleotide sequence: TGTGCCAGCAGCTTATTGAGGATACGAGATGCGAACACCGGGGAGCTGTTTTTT. Translated, it gives CASSLLRIRDANTGELFF. Based on the CDR3 plus reference TRBV7-9 and TRBJ2-2, the full variable domain is DTGVSQNPRHKITKRGQNVTFRCDPISEHNRLYWYRQTLGQGPEFLTYFQNEAQLEKSRLLSDRFSAERPKGSFSTLEIQRTEQGDSAMYLCASSLLRIRDANTGELFFGEGSRLTVL.

This clonotype was detected ten times or more. The chain joins TRBV2 to TRBJ1-2; the D gene is possibly TRBD1 (6 bases). The CDR3 length is 14 residues. CDR1 and CDR2 (germline): SNHLY, FYNNEI. With 7 bases removed from V and 2 bases from J, the gap between germline ends came to 14 bases. The CDR3 DNA is TGTGCCAGCAAACGGACAGCTCTGAACTATGGCTACACCTTC. This translates into CASKRTALNYGYTF.

This sequence joins TRBV6-1 and TRBJ2-7, with D possibly being TRBD2 (6 bases). In germline, CDR1 is MNHNS, CDR2 SASEGT. The CDR3 contains 16 residues. Trimming cost V 6 bases and J 7 bases, with 25 bases left between them. CDR3 sequence: CASRTPSGGALGEQYF. CDR3 sequence (DNA): TGTGCCAGCAGAACCCCCTCCGGGGGAGCCCTAGGAGAGCAGTACTTC.

The rearrangement links TRBV12-3 or TRBV12-4 to TRBJ2-2; 8 bases match TRBD2. The CDR3 runs to 14 residues. J gave up 7 bases and V 6 bases, and 7 bases lay outside the gene matches. CDR3 protein: CASSSGLVDGELFF. In DNA, the CDR3 is TGTGCCAGCAGCTCGGGACTAGTTGACGGGGAGCTGTTTTTT.

This clonotype was counted many times. The chain has TRBV3-2 and TRBJ2-7. TRBV3-2 is a listed pseudogene. The CDR3 runs to 14 residues. CDR3 region: CASSLQVSSYEQYF. For the CDR3, the DNA is TGTGCCAGCAGCCTGCAGGTGAGCTCCTACGAGCAGTACTTC.

This clonotype was found many times. The gene calls are TRBV6-9 and TRBJ1-2; D possibly corresponds to TRBD1 (5 bases). This CDR3 comprises 17 residues. V was clipped by 1 base and J by 8 bases, with 23 bases between them. The V gene's germline CDR1 is MNHGY and CDR2 SVAAGI. CDR3 DNA sequence: TGTGCCAGCAGTTATTATGGGCGGGAACAGGACGGCGCAGGCTACACCTTC. Encoded protein: CASSYYGREQDGAGYTF.

In this sample, this clonotype turned up many times. The V gene is TRBV28, the J gene TRBJ2-7, with 8 bases that match TRBD1. Germline lookup yields CDR1 MDHEN and CDR2 SYDVKM. The CDR3 runs to 14 residues. Germline trimming cut 4 bases from V and 0 bases from J; bases unmatched to any gene: 2. The CDR3 DNA reads as TGTGCCAGCAGTTCCGGGACAGGCTCCTACGAGCAGTACTTC. Protein sequence: CASSSGTGSYEQYF.

For this clonotype: This may be a read error, as it is one base from a much larger clone. The conserved closing phenylalanine or tryptophan is absent in this CDR3, likely reflecting a read error. The genes are TRBV11-2 and TRBJ2-7; 10 nucleotides match TRBD2. CDR1 SGHAT and CDR2 FQNNGV come from the germline V gene. The length of the CDR3 is 15 residues. V shed 4 bases and J 0 bases; nucleotides not matched to a gene: 3. CDR3 in DNA: TGTGCCAGCAGCTCTAGCGGGAGCTTCTCCTACGAGCAGTACCTC. This gives the protein CASSSSGSFSYEQYL.

This clonotype appeared many times. The chain links TRBV6-1 to TRBJ1-1, with D unresolved. Germline loops: CDR1 MNHNS, CDR2 SASEGT. Trimming cost V 9 bases and J 3 bases, with 20 bases left between them. This CDR3 contains 15 residues. The CDR3 DNA follows: TGTGCCAGTACCAGCCAACCCCGGGCCGACACTGAAGCTTTCTTT. Translation: CASTSQPRADTEAFF.

The chain combines TRBV7-6 with TRBJ2-2, with 10 bases aligning to TRBD2. V gave up 10 bases and J gave up 5 bases; unmatched junction bases: 13. This CDR3 region has 16 residues. The germline V gene encodes CDR1 SGHVS and CDR2 FNYEAQ. This chain's CDR3 is CAIYKEREGWTGELFF. As DNA, the CDR3 is TGTGCCATATACAAGGAGCGGGAGGGTTGGACCGGGGAGCTGTTTTTT.

This clonotype was seen only a few times. This rearrangement joins TRBV7-9 to TRBJ2-1; 8 bases agree with TRBD1. Germline CDR1 is SEHNR and CDR2 is FQNEAQ (reference sequence). The CDR3 covers 17 residues. V shed 5 bases, J shed 2 bases, and the junction held 11 bases outside the gene matches. CDR3 protein: CASSPTRTGKTYNEQFF. For the CDR3, the DNA is TGTGCCAGCAGCCCCACTCGGACAGGGAAGACCTACAATGAGCAGTTCTTC.

The chain has TRBV20-1 and TRBJ2-5; TRBD2 matches 13 bases. V gave up 6 bases and J gave up 5 bases; unmatched junction bases: 9. Germline CDR1 DFQATT, CDR2 SNEGSKA (reference sequence). The length of the CDR3 is 15 residues. CDR3: CSARTSGRKGETQYF. The CDR3 DNA follows: TGCAGTGCCAGGACTAGCGGGAGAAAGGGGGAGACCCAGTACTTC.

With respect to this clonotype: A much more abundant neighbour one base away suggests this may be a read error. This rearrangement joins TRBV12-3 or TRBV12-4 to TRBJ1-6; 8 bases are shared with TRBD1. The CDR3 sequence is 17 residues long. V was pared by 5 bases and J by 4 bases, with 10 bases of the junction left unmatched. The CDR3 here is CASSLTGQDEYNSPLHF. The CDR3 DNA reads as TGTGCCAGCAGTCTGACGGGACAGGATGAATATAATTCACCCCTCCACTTT.

The rearrangement joins TRBV6-1 to TRBJ2-7, with 10 bases matching TRBD2. V lost 4 bases, J lost 4 bases, and 4 bases stayed unmatched. The V gene's germline CDR1 is MNHNS and CDR2 SASEGT. This CDR3 is 14 amino acids long. The CDR3 is CASSGKGLAYEQYF. The CDR3 nucleotides read TGTGCCAGCAGTGGGAAGGGACTAGCGTACGAGCAGTACTTC.

This clonotype was observed many times. The chain has TRBV7-8 and TRBJ2-5; TRBD2 agrees at 14 bases. The CDR3 has 15 residues. Trimming removed 6 bases from V and 5 bases from J; junction bases left unmatched: 5. Germline V lookup: CDR1 SGHVS, CDR2 FQNEAQ. The CDR3 loop reads CASSSRTSGRETQYF. The CDR3 DNA is TGTGCCAGCAGTTCTCGGACTAGCGGGAGGGAGACCCAGTACTTC. The whole variable domain, filled in from reference TRBV7-8 and TRBJ2-5, reads GAGVSQSPRYKVAKRGQDVALRCDPISGHVSLFWYQQALGQGPEFLTYFQNEAQLDKSGLPSDRFFAERPEGSVSTLKIQRTQQEDSAVYLCASSSRTSGRETQYFGPGTRLLVL.

The chain recombines TRBV4-3 with TRBJ2-1; no definite D call. Germline V lookup: CDR1 LGHNA, CDR2 YSLEER. V lost 2 bases and J lost 1, with 9 bases in between. The CDR3 consists of 15 residues. The CDR3 reads CASSQNLGSYNEQFF. The CDR3 DNA reads TGCGCCAGCAGCCAAAATCTCGGTTCCTACAATGAGCAGTTCTTC.

J is TRBJ2-7 and V is TRBV29-1; possible D gene TRBD2, 5 bases. V lost 4 bases and J 3 bases, leaving 16 bases between the germline ends. The germline V gene has CDR1 SQVTM and CDR2 ANQGSEA. The CDR3 totals 14 residues. In DNA form, the CDR3 reads TGCAGCGTTGTATTGTCGGGGAACTACTACGAGCAGTACTTC. Protein sequence: CSVVLSGNYYEQYF.

This clonotype was seen ten or more times. This rearrangement joins TRBV7-9 to TRBJ2-7; the D gene could be TRBD1 or TRBD2 (5 bases each). The CDR3 contains 13 residues. CDR1 SEHNR and CDR2 FQNEAQ come from the germline V gene (reference sequence). Trimming removed 2 bases from V and 5 bases from J, with 10 bases in between. The CDR3 nucleotides read TGTGCCAGCAGCTTATGGGACCAGAACGAGCAGTACTTC. Encoded protein: CASSLWDQNEQYF.

This clonotype was found many times. The chain uses TRBV12-3 or TRBV12-4 and TRBJ2-7; the D gene is possibly TRBD2 (5 bases). V lost 3 bases and J lost 6, with 12 bases in between. This CDR3 spans 13 amino acids. The CDR3: CASSFRGPLEQYF. The CDR3 DNA is TGTGCCAGCAGTTTTAGAGGGCCCCTCGAGCAGTACTTC.

Of note for this clonotype: This may be a read error: a much more frequent sequence differs by one nucleotide. The chain links TRBV28 to TRBJ2-2, with D perhaps assigned TRBD1 or TRBD2 (6 bases each). The CDR3 spans 14 residues. CDR1 and CDR2 from the germline V gene are MDHEN and SYDVKM. The CDR3 nucleotides read TGTGCCACACGGGACACCGCGAACACCGGGGGGCTGTTTTTT. As protein: CATRDTANTGGLFF.

V is TRBV28 and J is TRBJ2-3; 8 nucleotides line up with TRBD2. The CDR3 length is 21 residues. Germline values: CDR1 MDHEN, CDR2 SYDVKM. V lost 2 bases, J lost 2 bases, and 21 bases stayed unmatched. The CDR3 bases are TGTGCCAGCAGTTTAGCCTCGACTAGCGAGGCTTCATTGCGGCTCACAGATACGCAGTATTTT. Its translation: CASSLASTSEASLRLTDTQYF.

At least ten counts were recorded for this clonotype. CDR3 sequence: CASSFGLGVSLHF. DNA of the CDR3: TGTGCCAGCAGTTTCGGACTCGGTGTGTCCCTCCACTTT. This chain uses TRBV28 with TRBJ1-6; D is uncertain. The V and J ends lost 3 bases and 14 bases respectively, with 14 bases between them. In germline, CDR1 is MDHEN, CDR2 SYDVKM. This CDR3 region has 13 residues.

This clonotype was observed at least ten times. The rearrangement joins TRBV7-9 to TRBJ2-7, with 8 bases matching TRBD1. Germline CDR1 SEHNR, CDR2 FQNEAQ (reference sequence). V shed 4 bases and J 6 bases; nucleotides not matched to a gene: 14. The CDR3 length is 16 residues. The CDR3 region is CASSSLPGQASGEQYF. CDR3 DNA sequence: TGTGCCAGCAGCTCGCTCCCGGGACAGGCATCAGGCGAGCAGTACTTC.